This is a list of T cell receptor beta chains from one sample in a study of blood T cell repertoires in COVID-19. Profiled with immunoSEQ multiplex PCR; TCRdb holds only in-frame clones, not every one. This sample has fewer than 200,000 clones, with 88% found just once. The specimen sequenced was peripheral blood. All receptors derive from a man in his forties with active or convalescent COVID-19. CDR3s include the opening cysteine and the closing phenylalanine or tryptophan. Each record gives: J gene, D gene, V gene, clone size, CDR3 length, CDR3 protein, CDR3 DNA. A D gene is named only where the DNA matches it firmly. The listing skips clone size in some rows; elsewhere it reads once, few, many or a size class.

j_gene: TRBJ2-3
d_gene: -
v_gene: TRBV19
abundance: -
len: 17
CDR3aa: CASSVEGPTWKTDTQYF
CDR3nt: TGTGCCAGTAGCGTCGAGGGCCCGACCTGGAAAACAGATACGCAGTATTTT

j_gene: TRBJ2-7
d_gene: TRBD1
v_gene: TRBV2
abundance: -
len: 13
CDR3aa: CASSVVRGLEQYF
CDR3nt: TGTGCCAGCAGTGTAGTAAGGGGGCTCGAGCAGTACTTC

j_gene: TRBJ2-7
d_gene: TRBD2
v_gene: TRBV4-2
abundance: -
len: 13
CDR3aa: CASSPRGGYEQYF
CDR3nt: TGTGCCAGCAGCCCTCGCGGGGGGTACGAGCAGTACTTC

j_gene: TRBJ2-6
d_gene: TRBD1
v_gene: TRBV10-3
abundance: -
len: 17
CDR3aa: CAIRGTGGQSGANVLTF
CDR3nt: TGTGCCATCAGGGGGACAGGGGGACAATCTGGGGCCAACGTCCTGACTTTC

j_gene: TRBJ2-3
d_gene: -
v_gene: TRBV5-1
abundance: -
len: 17
CDR3aa: CASSLVPWEMGTDTQYF
CDR3nt: TGCGCCAGCAGCTTGGTGCCATGGGAGATGGGCACAGATACGCAGTATTTT

j_gene: TRBJ1-5
d_gene: -
v_gene: TRBV27
abundance: -
len: 14
CDR3aa: CASSSSTSNQPQHF
CDR3nt: TGTGCCAGCAGTTCCTCGACAAGCAATCAGCCCCAGCATTTT

j_gene: TRBJ1-5
d_gene: -
v_gene: TRBV6-1
abundance: -
len: 13
CDR3aa: CASNDRMNQPQHF
CDR3nt: TGTGCCAGCAATGACAGGATGAATCAGCCCCAGCATTTT

j_gene: TRBJ1-1
d_gene: TRBD1
v_gene: TRBV19
abundance: -
len: 14
CDR3aa: CASSTGTGGTEAFF
CDR3nt: TGTGCCAGTAGTACCGGGACAGGGGGTACTGAAGCTTTCTTT

j_gene: TRBJ1-1
d_gene: -
v_gene: TRBV5-1
abundance: -
len: 16
CDR3aa: CASSLAVGGLGTEAFF
CDR3nt: TGCGCCAGCAGCTTGGCGGTGGGGGGGCTGGGCACTGAAGCTTTCTTT

j_gene: TRBJ2-7
d_gene: -
v_gene: TRBV6-2/TRBV6-3
abundance: -
len: 15
CDR3aa: CASSRRSGGSYEQYF
CDR3nt: TGTGCCAGCAGTAGGAGGTCGGGCGGTTCCTACGAGCAGTACTTC

j_gene: TRBJ2-2
d_gene: TRBD1
v_gene: TRBV19
abundance: -
len: 14
CDR3aa: CASKQGVNTGELFF
CDR3nt: TGTGCCAGTAAACAGGGGGTGAACACCGGGGAGCTGTTTTTT

j_gene: TRBJ2-3
d_gene: -
v_gene: TRBV18
abundance: -
len: 13
CDR3aa: CASSQGGTDTQYF
CDR3nt: TGTGCCAGCTCACAGGGGGGCACAGATACGCAGTATTTT

j_gene: TRBJ1-2
d_gene: TRBD1
v_gene: TRBV10-2
abundance: -
len: 14
CDR3aa: CASSASGTGNGYTF
CDR3nt: TGCGCCAGCAGTGCATCCGGGACAGGGAATGGCTACACCTTC

j_gene: TRBJ1-6
d_gene: TRBD1
v_gene: TRBV6-4
abundance: -
len: 14
CDR3aa: CASRSGTENSPLHF
CDR3nt: TGTGCCAGCCGATCCGGGACAGAAAATTCACCCCTCCACTTT

j_gene: TRBJ2-2
d_gene: -
v_gene: TRBV10-2
abundance: -
len: 14
CDR3aa: CASRGHANTGELFF
CDR3nt: TGCGCCAGCAGGGGGCACGCGAACACCGGGGAGCTGTTTTTT

j_gene: TRBJ2-3
d_gene: -
v_gene: TRBV6-4
abundance: -
len: 14
CDR3aa: CASSDRESTDTQYF
CDR3nt: TGTGCCAGCAGTGACCGGGAAAGCACAGATACGCAGTATTTT

j_gene: TRBJ1-3
d_gene: -
v_gene: TRBV15
abundance: -
len: 17
CDR3aa: CATSRDREGGSGNTIYF
CDR3nt: TGTGCCACCAGCAGAGATCGGGAGGGGGGCTCTGGAAACACCATATATTTT

j_gene: TRBJ2-1
d_gene: TRBD1
v_gene: TRBV6-1
abundance: -
len: 16
CDR3aa: CASSDLVDRAYNEQFF
CDR3nt: TGTGCCAGCAGTGATCTAGTCGACAGGGCATACAATGAGCAGTTCTTC

j_gene: TRBJ2-7
d_gene: -
v_gene: TRBV19
abundance: -
len: 12
CDR3aa: CASSKRRGEQYF
CDR3nt: TGTGCCAGTAGTAAGCGGAGGGGCGAGCAGTACTTC

j_gene: TRBJ1-5
d_gene: -
v_gene: TRBV6-6
abundance: -
len: 16
CDR3aa: CASSSRQQIMNQPQHF
CDR3nt: TGTGCCAGCAGTTCCAGACAGCAGATCATGAATCAGCCCCAGCATTTT

j_gene: TRBJ1-1
d_gene: -
v_gene: TRBV5-1
abundance: -
len: 15
CDR3aa: CASSSGVLGRSEAFF
CDR3nt: TGCGCCAGCAGCTCGGGGGTCCTTGGGAGGTCTGAAGCTTTCTTT

j_gene: TRBJ1-3
d_gene: -
v_gene: TRBV15
abundance: -
len: 16
CDR3aa: CATSRDRAGYGNTIYF
CDR3nt: TGTGCCACCAGCAGAGATCGGGCAGGGTACGGAAACACCATATATTTT

j_gene: TRBJ2-7
d_gene: -
v_gene: TRBV30
abundance: -
len: 15
CDR3aa: CAWGRGGTRSLEQYF
CDR3nt: TGTGCCTGGGGACGGGGTGGGACACGCTCCCTGGAGCAGTACTTC

j_gene: TRBJ1-5
d_gene: TRBD1
v_gene: TRBV4-2
abundance: -
len: 20
CDR3aa: CASSQDFRGAGTGDNQPQHF
CDR3nt: TGTGCCAGCAGCCAAGATTTTCGGGGGGCCGGGACAGGGGACAATCAGCCCCAGCATTTT

j_gene: TRBJ2-2
d_gene: TRBD2
v_gene: TRBV7-3
abundance: -
len: 17
CDR3aa: CASSAPPLAGGPGELFF
CDR3nt: TGTGCCAGCAGCGCCCCCCCCCTGGCGGGGGGGCCCGGGGAGCTGTTTTTT

j_gene: TRBJ2-3
d_gene: -
v_gene: TRBV2
abundance: -
len: 10
CDR3aa: CASNRDTQYF
CDR3nt: TGTGCCAGCAATCGAGATACGCAGTATTTT

j_gene: TRBJ2-1
d_gene: -
v_gene: TRBV7-2
abundance: -
len: 13
CDR3aa: CASSPRRGGEQFF
CDR3nt: TGTGCCAGCAGCCCCCGGCGGGGCGGTGAGCAGTTCTTC

j_gene: TRBJ2-7
d_gene: TRBD1
v_gene: TRBV6-6
abundance: -
len: 14
CDR3aa: CASRRDSPMEEQYF
CDR3nt: TGTGCCAGCAGGAGGGACAGCCCCATGGAGGAGCAGTACTTC

j_gene: TRBJ2-7
d_gene: TRBD2
v_gene: TRBV11-2
abundance: -
len: 16
CDR3aa: CASSLLGLGSSYEQYF
CDR3nt: TGTGCCAGCAGCTTACTGGGACTAGGTTCGTCCTACGAGCAGTACTTC

j_gene: TRBJ1-2
d_gene: -
v_gene: TRBV11-2
abundance: -
len: 16
CDR3aa: CASSDTDQGTNYGYTF
CDR3nt: TGTGCCAGCAGCGACACCGATCAGGGAACTAACTATGGCTACACCTTC

j_gene: TRBJ2-5
d_gene: TRBD1
v_gene: TRBV18
abundance: -
len: 16
CDR3aa: CASSPRDRVIAETQYF
CDR3nt: TGTGCCAGCTCACCGCGGGACAGGGTGATCGCGGAGACCCAGTACTTC

j_gene: TRBJ2-1
d_gene: TRBD2
v_gene: TRBV11-3
abundance: -
len: 16
CDR3aa: CASSLGTSGRNNEQFF
CDR3nt: TGTGCCAGCAGCCTTGGGACTAGCGGGAGGAACAATGAGCAGTTCTTC

j_gene: TRBJ1-1
d_gene: TRBD1
v_gene: TRBV19
abundance: -
len: 13
CDR3aa: CASARGRNTEAFF
CDR3nt: TGTGCCAGCGCCAGGGGGAGGAACACTGAAGCTTTCTTT

j_gene: TRBJ1-3
d_gene: -
v_gene: TRBV24-1
abundance: once
len: 13
CDR3aa: CATSRGEGNTIYF
CDR3nt: TGTGCCACCAGTCGTGGAGAGGGAAACACCATATATTTT

j_gene: TRBJ2-3
d_gene: -
v_gene: TRBV28
abundance: -
len: 19
CDR3aa: CASSLVRAHLLFSTDTQYF
CDR3nt: TGTGCCAGCAGTTTGGTGCGGGCCCACCTCCTTTTTAGCACAGATACGCAGTATTTT

j_gene: TRBJ2-6
d_gene: TRBD2
v_gene: TRBV29-1
abundance: -
len: 16
CDR3aa: CSVGKGGRSGANVLTF
CDR3nt: TGCAGCGTTGGAAAGGGAGGGCGGTCTGGGGCCAACGTCCTGACTTTC

j_gene: TRBJ1-2
d_gene: TRBD1
v_gene: TRBV15
abundance: -
len: 15
CDR3aa: CATSTPTGGDYGYTF
CDR3nt: TGTGCCACCAGCACACCGACAGGGGGCGACTATGGCTACACCTTC

j_gene: TRBJ2-7
d_gene: TRBD2
v_gene: TRBV5-4
abundance: -
len: 17
CDR3aa: CASSLEPSGRALGEQYF
CDR3nt: TGTGCCAGCAGCTTGGAGCCTAGCGGGAGGGCCCTAGGCGAGCAGTACTTC

j_gene: TRBJ2-3
d_gene: TRBD2
v_gene: TRBV6-6
abundance: -
len: 13
CDR3aa: CASSSASGDTQYF
CDR3nt: TGTGCCAGCAGTTCGGCTAGCGGTGATACGCAGTATTTT

j_gene: TRBJ2-3
d_gene: -
v_gene: TRBV20-1
abundance: -
len: 11
CDR3aa: CSARGRDTQYF
CDR3nt: TGCAGTGCTAGAGGGAGAGATACGCAGTATTTT

j_gene: TRBJ1-4
d_gene: TRBD1
v_gene: TRBV5-4
abundance: -
len: 15
CDR3aa: CASSLGDRGHEKLFF
CDR3nt: TGTGCCAGCAGCTTGGGGGACAGGGGGCATGAAAAACTGTTTTTT

j_gene: TRBJ1-5
d_gene: TRBD1
v_gene: TRBV28
abundance: -
len: 17
CDR3aa: CASSLDREVGSNQPQHF
CDR3nt: TGTGCCAGCAGTTTGGACAGGGAGGTCGGAAGCAATCAGCCCCAGCATTTT

j_gene: TRBJ1-4
d_gene: -
v_gene: TRBV7-9
abundance: -
len: 14
CDR3aa: CASSLRDGNEKLFF
CDR3nt: TGTGCCAGCAGCTTGAGAGATGGTAATGAAAAACTGTTTTTT

j_gene: TRBJ2-7
d_gene: -
v_gene: TRBV3-1/TRBV3-2
abundance: -
len: 14
CDR3aa: CASSQYSSSGEQYF
CDR3nt: TGTGCCAGCAGCCAATATTCGAGTTCCGGCGAGCAGTACTTC

j_gene: TRBJ1-1
d_gene: -
v_gene: TRBV7-6
abundance: once
len: 15
CDR3aa: CASSLGGGLNTEAFF
CDR3nt: TGTGCCAGCAGCTTAGGCGGCGGTCTGAACACTGAAGCTTTCTTT

j_gene: TRBJ2-5
d_gene: -
v_gene: TRBV7-8
abundance: once
len: 18
CDR3aa: CASSPPLRAGNRGETQYF
CDR3nt: TGTGCCAGCAGCCCACCACTAAGGGCGGGGAACAGAGGGGAGACCCAGTACTTC